The clone carrying this T cell receptor (beta chain) has just one count. Its antigen is not identified. The table came from immunoSEQ multiplex PCR; TCRdb's copy has only in-frame clones and leaves some out. The repertoire holds roughly 30,000 clones, with roughly 91% as singletons. Germline V CDR1 and CDR2: SGDLS, YYNGEE. The V and J ends lost 2 bases and 5 bases, in that order; junction bases with no gene match: 5. The CDR3 covers 15 residues. This sample is drawn from a study of T cells in localized non-small cell lung cancer. Study observations and caveats: The greatest T cell clonality was found in uninvolved adjacent lung (higher than in tumor). Sequencing was restricted to one tumor region; therefore, heterogeneity remains possible. The study detected a median roughly 57 of the top 100 tumor clones in adjacent lung. Higher adjacent-lung clonality was associated with shorter survival.

The V and J genes are TRBV9 and TRBJ1-5, with 9 bases aligning to TRBD1. The receptor was derived from a female donor of 60 years or more with stage III squamous cell lung carcinoma. The sample consisted of peripheral blood, taken before any cancer treatment. The CDR3 loop reads CASSVGQGGDQPQHF. Here the CDR3 DNA reads TGTGCCAGCAGCGTGGGACAGGGAGGGGATCAGCCCCAGCATTTT.